These T cell receptor beta chains were read from a single sample in a study of CD8 T cells in ankylosing spondylitis. TCRdb used MiXCR to reprocess the 5' RACE reads, holding one entry per CDR3 protein. The sample has 150,000 to 200,000 distinct CDR3 sequences, around 13% seen once. The sample was blood, either unsorted or a sorted T cell fraction (not recorded which). The source of these receptors is a female donor with ankylosing spondylitis or in good health (not recorded which). Both conserved end residues are part of each CDR3.

J	length	V	CDR3
TRBJ1-6	15	TRBV6-1	CASRRRGHYNSPLHF
TRBJ2-1	16	TRBV4-2	CASSQDGLAGDGEQFF
TRBJ1-5	16	TRBV18	CASSPLGTGSYQPQHF
TRBJ2-1	19	TRBV3-1	CASSQFLPSGVSSYNEQFF
TRBJ1-5	14	TRBV20-1	CSARSEQGVQPQHF
TRBJ1-1	14	TRBV12-3/TRBV12-4	CASREQGFDTEAFF
TRBJ2-1	14	TRBV20-1	CSARDLGGHNEQFF
TRBJ2-3	16	TRBV12-3/TRBV12-4	CASSLGTSASTDTQYF
TRBJ1-6	16	TRBV7-9	CASSLARGGPDSPLHF
TRBJ2-1	14	TRBV20-1	CSARDHRGEGEQFF
TRBJ2-2	16	TRBV12-3/TRBV12-4	CASSLHPRGNTGELFF
TRBJ2-1	14	TRBV6-1	CASSTPGLDYEQFF
TRBJ1-4	16	TRBV12-5	CASGLVSGGSGEKLFF
TRBJ1-1	15	TRBV4-3	CASSQVGRGGTEAFF
TRBJ1-5	15	TRBV5-5	CASSLVDYSNQPQHF
TRBJ2-7	17	TRBV3-1	CASSQKRGSGRVYEQYF
TRBJ2-6	17	TRBV6-2/TRBV6-3	CASSSPGPRTGANVLTF
TRBJ2-2	21	TRBV2	CASSEAEIYIQGLESTGELFF
TRBJ1-5	13	TRBV19	CASSPGSNQPQHF
TRBJ2-1	18	TRBV11-2	CASSLGEGRRALYNEQFF
TRBJ2-2	16	TRBV7-9	CAGSSLPFGNTGELFF
TRBJ1-1	14	TRBV18	CASSPNPGNTEAFF
TRBJ2-2	13	TRBV11-2	CASSLGGHGELFF
TRBJ1-2	13	TRBV29-1	CSVLLDGSGGYTF
TRBJ1-1	13	TRBV20-1	CSADGLTNTEAFF
TRBJ1-1	12	TRBV29-1	CSVVLLNTEAFF
TRBJ2-1	17	TRBV5-1	CASSLAAGLSSYNEQFF
TRBJ1-5	13	TRBV27	CASRGQPNQPQHF
TRBJ2-3	11	TRBV12-3/TRBV12-4	CASSLMDTQYF
TRBJ2-5	15	TRBV24-1	CATSDLEQNQETQYF
TRBJ2-1	15	TRBV27	CASTPTGVMLKVQFF
TRBJ2-3	15	TRBV5-1	CASSLDRVGTDTQYF
TRBJ2-5	14	TRBV5-5	CASSSMTGTETQYF
TRBJ2-5	13	TRBV28	CASNTPKTETQYF
TRBJ1-1	12	TRBV5-1	CASSLDASEAFF
TRBJ2-1	15	TRBV3-1	CASSQGTSGNNEQFF
TRBJ1-2	12	TRBV12-3/TRBV12-4	CASSQEGYGYTF
TRBJ1-6	16	TRBV6-5	CASSYGQGLDNSPLHF
TRBJ2-7	13	TRBV20-1	CSASSGSSFEQYF
TRBJ2-6	16	TRBV5-1	CASREDRLDGANVLTF
TRBJ2-7	13	TRBV7-8	CASSLGGTYEQYF
TRBJ2-1	16	TRBV7-6	CASSLIGLAGGPEQFF
TRBJ2-3	17	TRBV5-6	CASSQDRGVRVADTQYF
TRBJ2-3	15	TRBV29-1	CSAAELVTATDTQYF
TRBJ1-1	15	TRBV27	CASSRYRDLNTEAFF
TRBJ2-1	15	TRBV7-2	CASSSSVGVYNEQFF
TRBJ1-2	13	TRBV24-1	CAISTGTNYGYTF
TRBJ2-7	14	TRBV19	CASRPGQGTSEQYF
TRBJ2-1	17	TRBV7-3	CASSRTSGRARYNEQFF
TRBJ1-1	12	TRBV12-5	CASGLGATEAFF
TRBJ1-2	12	TRBV5-1	CASSRQSDGYTF
TRBJ2-4	14	TRBV20-1	CSATDSGRKWDQYF
TRBJ2-1	14	TRBV5-1	CASSGTSFGNEQFF
TRBJ1-1	13	TRBV28	CASSFVVNTEAFF
TRBJ1-1	14	TRBV7-3	CASSLRGGYTEAFF
TRBJ1-5	16	TRBV7-6	CASSFGILGGNQPQHF
TRBJ2-3	16	TRBV5-1	CASSPQTGQGSDTQYF
TRBJ2-7	14	TRBV6-2/TRBV6-3	CASGGSGSSYEQYF
TRBJ1-1	13	TRBV5-1	CATSTQGATEAFF